The rows below give T cell receptor beta chains drawn from one sample of a study of blood T cell repertoires in COVID-19. TCRdb keeps only in-frame clones here, not all; method: immunoSEQ multiplex PCR. The data show a few hundred thousand clones, with approximately 90% seen just once and 3% held by the top ten. The source material was peripheral blood. These receptors all come from a woman in her twenties or thirties with active or convalescent COVID-19. Both conserved end residues are part of each CDR3. D genes are given only for firm matches. The size of a clone is reported for some rows only, either as once, few or many, or as a class for expanded clones.

>TRBV28|15|TRBD1|-|TRBJ1-4
TGTGCCAGCAGTTTACCCGGGACAGGGGTTGAAAAACTGTTTTTT
CASSLPGTGVEKLFF
>TRBV9|14|-|-|TRBJ1-3
TGTGCCAGCAGCGTAGCTACCGGTCTTTACACCATATATTTT
CASSVATGLYTIYF
>TRBV25-1|15|TRBD1|-|TRBJ1-4
TGTGCCAGCAGCCAAACCGGGACAGCAAATGAAAAACTGTTTTTT
CASSQTGTANEKLFF
>TRBV19|15|TRBD1|-|TRBJ1-5
TGTGCCAGTAGTATTGGGACAGGGGGGGGTCAGCCCCAGCATTTT
CASSIGTGGGQPQHF
>TRBV30|17|TRBD2|-|TRBJ2-2
TGTGCCTGGAGTGGACTAGCGGGGGCCCAGGCTGGCGGGGAGCTGTTTTTT
CAWSGLAGAQAGGELFF
>TRBV10-3|13|-|-|TRBJ1-1
TGTGCCATCAGGGAAACAGGGTCAGATGAAGCTTTCTTT
CAIRETGSDEAFF
>TRBV7-2|12|-|-|TRBJ2-3
TGTGCCAGCAGCCCAGACACAGATACGCAGTATTTT
CASSPDTDTQYF
>TRBV7-2|15|-|-|TRBJ2-2
TGTGCCAGCAGCTTGGGAGAGATTTACACCGGGGAGCTGTTTTTT
CASSLGEIYTGELFF
>TRBV7-2|15|TRBD1|-|TRBJ1-2
TGTGCCAGCAGTCCTCAACCCGGGACAGACTATGGCTACACCTTC
CASSPQPGTDYGYTF
>TRBV7-3|14|-|-|TRBJ2-5
TGTGCCAGCAACTTAACGGCTTCGGGGGAGACCCAGTACTTC
CASNLTASGETQYF
>TRBV11-2|14|-|-|TRBJ1-2
TGTGCCAGCAGCTTAGACAGGGCTAACTATGGCTACACCTTC
CASSLDRANYGYTF
>TRBV7-3|14|-|-|TRBJ2-3
TGTGCCAGCAGTCTCGCGGGGGCCCAGGATACGCAGTATTTT
CASSLAGAQDTQYF
>TRBV5-5|12|-|-|TRBJ2-2
TGTGCCAGCTCTAGGGGGACCGGGGAGCTGTTTTTT
CASSRGTGELFF
>TRBV10-3|12|-|few|TRBJ2-7
TGTGCCATCAGTGCTCTAGGGGACGAGCAGTACTTC
CAISALGDEQYF
>TRBV5-1|14|-|-|TRBJ1-1
TGCGCCAGCAGCTTGGAGGGGGTAGGCACTGAAGCTTTCTTT
CASSLEGVGTEAFF
>TRBV28|13|-|-|TRBJ1-5
TGTGCCAGCAGCCGGGACATTTCCCAGCCCCAGCATTTT
CASSRDISQPQHF
>TRBV5-1|15|TRBD1|-|TRBJ2-7
TGCGCCAGCAGCTTGGGGACAGGGTCAGTTTACGAGCAGTACTTC
CASSLGTGSVYEQYF
>TRBV4-1|12|-|-|TRBJ1-1
TGCGCCAGCAGCGGGGGCAATACTGAAGCTTTCTTT
CASSGGNTEAFF
>TRBV20-1|14|TRBD2|-|TRBJ2-3
TGCAGTGCTAGTTCGGGGGGAAGCACAGATACGCAGTATTTT
CSASSGGSTDTQYF
>TRBV7-7|15|-|-|TRBJ2-3
TGTGCTAGCAGCCCCGGGCTAGGGGTCACAGATACGCAGTATTTT
CASSPGLGVTDTQYF
>TRBV4-1|17|TRBD1|once|TRBJ1-2
TGCGCCAGCAGCCTAGAGACAGGGGGCCCTTTGGGCTATGGCTACACCTTC
CASSLETGGPLGYGYTF
>TRBV18|15|TRBD2|once|TRBJ2-3
TGTGCCAGCTCACGGCAAGCGGGGGGCGGAGATACGCAGTATTTT
CASSRQAGGGDTQYF
>TRBV7-6|19|TRBD2|once|TRBJ2-3
TGTGCCAGCAGCTTAGTTGGGTCTAGCGGGGGGGCCAACGTAGATACGCAGTATTTT
CASSLVGSSGGANVDTQYF
>TRBV19|13|-|-|TRBJ1-2
TGTGCCAGTAGCTTGGGGGGAGTCTATGGCTACACCTTC
CASSLGGVYGYTF
>TRBV19|13|-|-|TRBJ1-5
TGTGCCAGTAGTATAGATCTAAATCAGCCCCAGCATTTT
CASSIDLNQPQHF
>TRBV6-1|17|-|once|TRBJ2-5
TGTGCCAGCAGTGCGACCCCGCCGGGTAGCGGCCAAGAGACCCAGTACTTC
CASSATPPGSGQETQYF
>TRBV7-2|14|-|-|TRBJ1-1
TGTGCCAGCAGCTTTCAGGGAGGTAGCACTGAAGCTTTCTTT
CASSFQGGSTEAFF
>TRBV7-8|16|TRBD2|-|TRBJ2-7
TGTGCCAGCAGCTCCCTAGGGAGCGGGGGGGCCTACGAGCAGTACTTC
CASSSLGSGGAYEQYF
>TRBV5-1|14|TRBD1|-|TRBJ1-1
TGCGCCAGCAGCTTTCAGGGACAGGGCGATCGAGCTTTCTTT
CASSFQGQGDRAFF
>TRBV28|14|-|-|TRBJ2-4
TGTGCCAGCAGTTTACATACAGGGAAAAACATTCAGTACTTC
CASSLHTGKNIQYF
>TRBV5-1|14|-|-|TRBJ1-1
TGCGCCAGCAGCTTGGGCACATTGAACACTGAAGCTTTCTTT
CASSLGTLNTEAFF
>TRBV6-2/TRBV6-3|14|-|-|TRBJ1-5
TGTGCCAGCAGCACCGACAGGAGCAATCAGCCCCAGCATTTT
CASSTDRSNQPQHF
>TRBV6-2/TRBV6-3|15|TRBD1|-|TRBJ1-5
TGTGCCAGCAGTTACCAGACAGGGATTAATCAGCCCCAGCATTTT
CASSYQTGINQPQHF
>TRBV7-9|15|TRBD1|-|TRBJ1-1
TGTGCCAGCAGCTCGTGGACAGGGGACCACACTGAAGCTTTCTTT
CASSSWTGDHTEAFF
>TRBV6-6|15|TRBD1|-|TRBJ1-4
TGTGCCAGCAGTAGATCCGGGACAGGGGGCCGAAAACTGTTTTTT
CASSRSGTGGRKLFF
>TRBV28|16|-|few|TRBJ1-5
TGTGCCAGCAGTCCAGGGTTAGGGGCGGCTAATCAGCCCCAGCATTTT
CASSPGLGAANQPQHF
>TRBV19|15|TRBD2|-|TRBJ2-7
TGTGCCAGTACCCTAACGGGCGGGACTAGCACCGAGCAGTACTTC
CASTLTGGTSTEQYF